The rows below give T cell receptor beta chains drawn from one sample of a study of blood T cell repertoires in COVID-19. Generated by immunoSEQ multiplex PCR, the TCRdb table keeps only in-frame clones and is missing some. The sample lists about 170,000 clones, around 82% occurring once. Sequenced input: peripheral blood. The receptors here all came from a man in his 70s with active or convalescent COVID-19. CDR3s include the opening cysteine and the closing phenylalanine or tryptophan. Each record gives: J gene, V gene, CDR3 length, CDR3 protein.

TRBJ1-2 | TRBV6-1 | 14 | CASSEDRARYGYTF
TRBJ2-6 | TRBV7-2 | 18 | CASSLKGTGVTGANVLTF
TRBJ1-1 | TRBV7-2 | 16 | CASSPLGGTGLTEAFF
TRBJ2-2 | TRBV19 | 15 | CASSIGTGATGELFF
TRBJ1-3 | TRBV9 | 14 | CASSFGTVGNTIYF
TRBJ2-1 | TRBV10-3 | 14 | CAIDSGGSYNEQFF
TRBJ2-5 | TRBV5-1 | 13 | CASSLDREETQYF
TRBJ1-1 | TRBV6-5 | 15 | CASSYSPGANTEAFF
TRBJ2-1 | TRBV29-1 | 14 | CSAMGLAGVNEQFF
TRBJ2-2 | TRBV27 | 15 | CASSLQGDVGGELFF